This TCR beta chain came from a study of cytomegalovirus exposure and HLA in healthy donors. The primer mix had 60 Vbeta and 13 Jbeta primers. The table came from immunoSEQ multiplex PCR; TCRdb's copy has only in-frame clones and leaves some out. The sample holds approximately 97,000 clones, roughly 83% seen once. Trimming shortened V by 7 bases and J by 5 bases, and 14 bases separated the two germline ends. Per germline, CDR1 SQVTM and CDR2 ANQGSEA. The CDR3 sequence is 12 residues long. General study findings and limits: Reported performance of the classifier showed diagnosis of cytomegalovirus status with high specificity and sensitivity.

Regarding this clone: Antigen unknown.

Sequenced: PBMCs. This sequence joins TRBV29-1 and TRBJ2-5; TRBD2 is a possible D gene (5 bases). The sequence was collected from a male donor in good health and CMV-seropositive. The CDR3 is CSASYPGETQYF. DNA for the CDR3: TGCAGCGCCTCGTACCCGGGGGAGACCCAGTACTTC.